The clone carrying this T cell receptor beta chain has only a few counts. TCRdb analysed the 5' RACE reads with MiXCR anew, one entry per CDR3 protein. This sample has around 410,000 distinct CDR3 sequences, with 20% to 25% found just once. These data originate in a study of T-cell memory formation after mild COVID-19. CDR1 is SEHNR and CDR2 is FQNEAQ in the germline V gene (reference sequence). V was clipped by 5 bases and J by 6 bases; unmatched bases: 11. The CDR3 runs to 16 residues. The sample taken for sequencing was PBMCs or a T cell subset sorted from them (not recorded which). V is TRBV7-9 and J is TRBJ1-5, with 9 bases lining up with TRBD1. The TCR comes from an adult woman who had mild COVID-19 (a few samples of this study predate the infection). Cell type and time point are not known. The chain's CDR3 is CASSPTDRGDSQPQHF. CDR3 bases: TGTGCCAGCAGCCCTACGGACAGGGGAGATAGTCAGCCCCAGCATTTT.